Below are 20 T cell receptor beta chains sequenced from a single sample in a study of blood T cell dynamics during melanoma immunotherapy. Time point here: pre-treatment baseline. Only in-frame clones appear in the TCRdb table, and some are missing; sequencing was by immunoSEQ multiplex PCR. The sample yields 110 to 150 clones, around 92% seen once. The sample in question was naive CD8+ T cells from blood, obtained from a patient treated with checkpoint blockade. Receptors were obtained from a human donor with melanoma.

CDR3 region: CASSPSGRETQYF. As DNA, the CDR3 is TGTGCCAGCAGTCCGAGCGGCAGGGAGACCCAGTACTTC. The gene calls are TRBV7-2 and TRBJ2-5; weak D call: TRBD2 (5 bases). Trimming pared 6 bases from V and 5 bases from J, leaving 13 bases between. Germline CDR1 reads SGHTA; CDR2 reads FQGNSA. The CDR3 has 13 amino acids.

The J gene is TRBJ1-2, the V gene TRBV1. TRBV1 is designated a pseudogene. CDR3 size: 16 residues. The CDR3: CTSRPVRLRKTYGYTF. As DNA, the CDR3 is TGCACCAGCAGACCTGTACGTTTGCGAAAGACCTATGGCTACACCTTC.

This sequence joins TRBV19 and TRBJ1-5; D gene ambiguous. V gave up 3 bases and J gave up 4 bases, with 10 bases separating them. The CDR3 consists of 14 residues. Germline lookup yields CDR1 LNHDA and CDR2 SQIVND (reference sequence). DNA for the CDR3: TGTGCCAGTAGTATGATTGGAGAGAATCAGCCCCAGCATTTT. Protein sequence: CASSMIGENQPQHF.

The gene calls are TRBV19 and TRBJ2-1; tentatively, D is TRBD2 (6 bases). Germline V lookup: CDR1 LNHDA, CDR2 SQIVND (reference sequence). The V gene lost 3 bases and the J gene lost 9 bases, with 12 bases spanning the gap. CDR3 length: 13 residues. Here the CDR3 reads CASSISGGTEQFF. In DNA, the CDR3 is TGTGCCAGTAGTATTTCCGGAGGGACTGAGCAGTTCTTC.

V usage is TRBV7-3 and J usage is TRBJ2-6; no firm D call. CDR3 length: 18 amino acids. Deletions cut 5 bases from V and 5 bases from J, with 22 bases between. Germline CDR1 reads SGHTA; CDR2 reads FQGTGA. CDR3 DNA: TGTGCCAGCAGCATACTTGCACGCTTACAAAGTCGGGCCAACGTCCTGACTTTC. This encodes CASSILARLQSRANVLTF.

The CDR3 spells CASSQPTSGRFYEQYF. The CDR3 DNA follows: TGTGCCAGCAGTCAACCTACTAGCGGGAGGTTCTACGAGCAGTACTTC. V usage is TRBV28 and J usage is TRBJ2-7; 12 nucleotides match TRBD2. In germline, CDR1 is MDHEN, CDR2 SYDVKM. V trimming: 5 bases; J trimming: 3 bases; junction bases outside the gene matches: 8. The CDR3 length is 16 residues.

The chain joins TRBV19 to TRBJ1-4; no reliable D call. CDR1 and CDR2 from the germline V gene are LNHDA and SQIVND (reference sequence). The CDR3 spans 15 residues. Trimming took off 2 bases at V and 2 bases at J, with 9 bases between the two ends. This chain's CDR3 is CASSIPRATNEKLFF. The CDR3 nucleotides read TGTGCCAGTAGTATACCTAGGGCGACTAATGAAAAACTGTTTTTT.

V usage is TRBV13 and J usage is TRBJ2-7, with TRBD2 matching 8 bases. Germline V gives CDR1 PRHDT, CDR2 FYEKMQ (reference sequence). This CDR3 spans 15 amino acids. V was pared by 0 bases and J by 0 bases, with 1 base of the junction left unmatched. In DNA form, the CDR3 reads TGTGCCAGCAGCTTAGGTAGCGGGGCCTCCTACGAGCAGTACTTC. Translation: CASSLGSGASYEQYF.

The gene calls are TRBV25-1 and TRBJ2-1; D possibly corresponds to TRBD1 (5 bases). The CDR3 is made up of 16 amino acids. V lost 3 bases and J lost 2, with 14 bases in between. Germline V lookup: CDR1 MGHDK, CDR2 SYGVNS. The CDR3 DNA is TGTGCCAGCAGTGACGCGACAGAGACCCCCTACAATGAGCAGTTCTTC. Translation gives CASSDATETPYNEQFF.

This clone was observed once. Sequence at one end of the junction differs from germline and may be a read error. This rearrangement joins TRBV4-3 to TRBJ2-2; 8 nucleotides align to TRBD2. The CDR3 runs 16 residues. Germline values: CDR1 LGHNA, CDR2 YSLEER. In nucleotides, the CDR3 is TGCGCCAGCAGACAAGATCCTAGCGGGCCTACCGGGGAGCTGTTTTTT. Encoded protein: CASRQDPSGPTGELFF.

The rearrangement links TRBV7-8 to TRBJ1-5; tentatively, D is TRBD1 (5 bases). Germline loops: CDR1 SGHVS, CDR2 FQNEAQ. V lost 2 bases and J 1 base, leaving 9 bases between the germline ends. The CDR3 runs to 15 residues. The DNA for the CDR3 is TGTGCCAGCAGCTTATGGGCAGGGAGCAATCAGCCCCAGCATTTT. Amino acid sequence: CASSLWAGSNQPQHF.

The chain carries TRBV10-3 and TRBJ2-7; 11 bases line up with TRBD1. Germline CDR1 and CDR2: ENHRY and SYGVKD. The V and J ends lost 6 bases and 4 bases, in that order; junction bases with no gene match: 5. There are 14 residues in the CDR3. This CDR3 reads CAIRRDRGSYEQYF. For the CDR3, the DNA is TGTGCCATCAGACGGGACAGGGGGTCTTACGAGCAGTACTTC.

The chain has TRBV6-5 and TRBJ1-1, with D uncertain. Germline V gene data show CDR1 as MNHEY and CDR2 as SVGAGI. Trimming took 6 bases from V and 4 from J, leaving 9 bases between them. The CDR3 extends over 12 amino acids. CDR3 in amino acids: CASSTTLTEAFF. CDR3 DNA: TGTGCCAGCAGCACCACACTCACTGAAGCTTTCTTT.

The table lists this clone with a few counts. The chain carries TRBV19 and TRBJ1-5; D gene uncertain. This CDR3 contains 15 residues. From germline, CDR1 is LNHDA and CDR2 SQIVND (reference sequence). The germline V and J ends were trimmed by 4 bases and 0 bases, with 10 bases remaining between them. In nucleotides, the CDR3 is TGTGCCAGTAGTACAGTCCGGGGTAGCAATCAGCCCCAGCATTTT. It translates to CASSTVRGSNQPQHF.

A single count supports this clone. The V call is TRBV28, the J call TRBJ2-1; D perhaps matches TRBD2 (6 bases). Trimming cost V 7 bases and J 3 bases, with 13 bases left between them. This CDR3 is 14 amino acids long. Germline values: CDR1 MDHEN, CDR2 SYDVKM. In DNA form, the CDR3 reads TGTGCCAGCAACTCTGGGGGGTACTACAATGAGCAGTTCTTC. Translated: CASNSGGYYNEQFF.

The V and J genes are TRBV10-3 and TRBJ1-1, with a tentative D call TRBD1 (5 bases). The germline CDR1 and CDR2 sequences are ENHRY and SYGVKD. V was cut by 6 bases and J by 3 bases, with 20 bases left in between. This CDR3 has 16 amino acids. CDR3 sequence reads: CAIRLKIRDLDTEAFF. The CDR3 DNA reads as TGTGCCATCAGACTAAAAATCCGGGACTTGGACACTGAAGCTTTCTTT.

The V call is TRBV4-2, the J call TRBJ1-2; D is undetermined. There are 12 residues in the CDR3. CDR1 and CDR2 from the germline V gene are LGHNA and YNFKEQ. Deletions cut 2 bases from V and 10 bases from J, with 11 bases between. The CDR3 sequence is CASSQRPGNYTF. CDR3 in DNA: TGTGCCAGCAGCCAAAGACCGGGAAACTACACCTTC.

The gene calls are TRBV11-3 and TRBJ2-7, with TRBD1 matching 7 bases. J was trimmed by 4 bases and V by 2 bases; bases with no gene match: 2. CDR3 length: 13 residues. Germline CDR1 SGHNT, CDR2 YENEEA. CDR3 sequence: CASSLRGQYEQYF. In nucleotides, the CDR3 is TGTGCCAGCAGCTTACGGGGACAGTACGAGCAGTACTTC.

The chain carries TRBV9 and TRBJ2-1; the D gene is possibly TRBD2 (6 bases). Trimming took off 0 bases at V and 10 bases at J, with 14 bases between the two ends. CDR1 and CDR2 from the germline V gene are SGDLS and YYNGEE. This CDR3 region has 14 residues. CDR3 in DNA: TGTGCCAGCAGCGTAGGGGGAAGCGGGTCGGAGCAGTTCTTC. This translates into CASSVGGSGSEQFF.

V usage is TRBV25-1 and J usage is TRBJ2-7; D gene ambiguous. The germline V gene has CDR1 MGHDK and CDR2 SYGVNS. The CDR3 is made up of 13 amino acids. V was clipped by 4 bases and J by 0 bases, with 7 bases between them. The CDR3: CASSGYSSYEQYF. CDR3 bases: TGTGCCAGCAGTGGTTATAGCTCCTACGAGCAGTACTTC.